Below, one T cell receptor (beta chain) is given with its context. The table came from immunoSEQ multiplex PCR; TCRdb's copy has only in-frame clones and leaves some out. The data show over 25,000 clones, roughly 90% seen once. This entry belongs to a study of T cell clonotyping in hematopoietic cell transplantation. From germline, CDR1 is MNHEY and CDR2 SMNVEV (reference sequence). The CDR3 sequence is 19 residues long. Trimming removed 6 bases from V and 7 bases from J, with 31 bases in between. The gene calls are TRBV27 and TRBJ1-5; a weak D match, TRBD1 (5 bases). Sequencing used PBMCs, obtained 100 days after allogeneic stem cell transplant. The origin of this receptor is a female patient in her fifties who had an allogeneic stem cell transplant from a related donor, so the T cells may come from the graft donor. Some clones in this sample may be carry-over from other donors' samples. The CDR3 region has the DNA TGTGCCAGCAGGGCTTTAATTGGCGGGACTCTCGGGGAGAGGCAGCCCCAGCATTTT. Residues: CASRALIGGTLGERQPQHF.